This T cell receptor beta chain was captured by sequencing in a study of OX40 agonist ivuxolimab in advanced cancers. From germline, CDR1 is SGHTA and CDR2 FQGNSA. Trimming cost V 5 bases and J 5 bases, with 15 bases left between them. The CDR3 contains 14 residues. Clones were sequenced by immunoSEQ multiplex PCR, and TCRdb holds only the in-frame ones, with some missing. The sample holds about 41,000 clones, approximately 89% seen once. This chain uses TRBV7-2 with TRBJ2-5; no clear D. The material sequenced was CD4+ or CD8+ T cells sorted from blood, taken in a trial of the OX40 agonist ivuxolimab. The TCR comes from an adult with an advanced solid tumor such as melanoma, head and neck, liver or kidney cancer. The CDR3 sequence is CASSLRRSVETQYF. CDR3 DNA sequence: TGTGCCAGCAGCCTCCGCCGGAGCGTGGAGACCCAGTACTTC.